Presented here are 21 T cell receptor beta chains from one specimen sequenced in a study of technical replicates of blood from a handful of donors. The repertoire was sequenced with immunoSEQ multiplex PCR; TCRdb's copy has only in-frame clones and lacks some. This sample yields about 75,000 clones, of which about 97% are seen a single time; around 0.18% belongs to the top ten. Sequenced sample: T cells isolated from PBMCs. The origin of the receptors is a human donor in good health.

The gene calls are TRBV29-1 and TRBJ1-1, with 8 bases identical to TRBD1. Trimming removed 6 bases from V and 5 bases from J; junction bases left unmatched: 5. Germline V lookup: CDR1 SQVTM, CDR2 ANQGSEA. CDR3 length: 12 residues. The CDR3 DNA is TGCAGCGTCGACACAGGGGGGACTGAAGCTTTCTTT. Translation gives CSVDTGGTEAFF. The full variable domain, in which reference TRBV29-1 and TRBJ1-1 provide the parts outside the CDR3, is SAVISQKPSRDICQRGTSLTIQCQVDSQVTMMFWYRQQPGQSLTLIATANQGSEATYESGFVIDKFPISRPNLTFSTLTVSNMSPEDSSIYLCSVDTGGTEAFFGQGTRLTVV.

This clone was found once. The chain employs TRBV7-6 and TRBJ2-1, with D perhaps TRBD1 (6 bases). The CDR3 runs to 13 residues. Trimming left V 5 bases short and J 4 bases short, with 9 bases between. The germline CDR1 and CDR2 sequences are SGHVS and FNYEAQ. The CDR3 reads CASSVGTYNEQFF. The DNA of the CDR3 is TGTGCCAGCAGCGTGGGGACATACAATGAGCAGTTCTTC.

The count of this clone is one. The V and J genes are TRBV4-1 and TRBJ1-6; D is unresolved. The CDR3 totals 16 residues. The ends were cut back, 4 bases at V and 3 bases at J, with 13 bases in the middle. The germline V gene has CDR1 MGHRA and CDR2 YSYEKL. In DNA, the CDR3 is TGCGCCAGCAGCCCGGTAGATATTCTCTATAATTCACCCCTCCACTTT. Translating it yields CASSPVDILYNSPLHF.

The gene calls are TRBV6-6 and TRBJ2-7; 11 positions agree with TRBD2. In germline, CDR1 is MNHNY, CDR2 SVGAGI (reference sequence). The CDR3 extends over 15 amino acids. Losses at the gene ends were 5 bases for V and 2 bases for J; bases not matched to a gene: 5. The CDR3 coding sequence is TGTGCCAGCAGTCGTGATAGCGGGGGGGCCTACGAGCAGTACTTC. Residues: CASSRDSGGAYEQYF.

The genes are TRBV28 and TRBJ2-6, with D unresolved. The length of the CDR3 is 15 residues. The V end was cut by 3 bases, the J end by 0 bases, with 6 bases between. CDR1 and CDR2 from the germline V gene are MDHEN and SYDVKM. The DNA of the CDR3 is TGTGCCAGCAGTTTTCGGAGCTCTGGGGCCAACGTCCTGACTTTC. Translation: CASSFRSSGANVLTF.

V usage is TRBV7-5 and J usage is TRBJ2-2; the table assigns TRBD1, which was not confirmed against the DNA. TRBV7-5 is tagged as a pseudogene. This CDR3 has 17 residues. In DNA, the CDR3 is TGTGTCAGAAGCGTAGGGACAGAACAACCGAACACCGGGGAGCTGTTTTTT. Residues: CVRSVGTEQPNTGELFF.

The CDR3 DNA is TGTGCCAGCAGCCGCACACAGGGAGTGAACTATAATTCACCCCTCCACTTT. Amino acids: CASSRTQGVNYNSPLHF. The rearrangement links TRBV4-2 to TRBJ1-6; tentative D call: TRBD1 (6 bases). The germline V gene has CDR1 LGHNA and CDR2 YNFKEQ. Trimming left V 4 bases short and J 3 bases short, with 16 bases between. The CDR3 runs to 17 residues.

The chain employs TRBV4-1 and TRBJ2-7, with D possibly matching TRBD2 (6 bases). Germline CDR1 reads MGHRA; CDR2 reads YSYEKL. Trimming took off 3 bases at V and 2 bases at J, with 14 bases between the two ends. This CDR3 has 15 residues. The CDR3 coding sequence is TGCGCCAGCAGCCACGGGGGAACACGAACCTACGAGCAGTACTTC. Translation gives CASSHGGTRTYEQYF.

Here the CDR3 reads CASSYNGYEQYF. CDR3 sequence (DNA): TGTGCCAGCAGTTACAACGGGTACGAGCAGTACTTC. The V and J genes are TRBV6-5 and TRBJ2-7; no reliable D call. This CDR3 has 12 residues. Per germline, CDR1 MNHEY and CDR2 SVGAGI. V was clipped by 2 bases and J by 4 bases, with 6 bases between them.

J is TRBJ1-1 and V is TRBV9; D may be TRBD1 (5 bases). Germline CDR1 and CDR2: SGDLS and YYNGEE. V was trimmed by 2 bases and J by 3 bases, leaving 17 bases between them. The CDR3 spans 16 residues. CDR3 amino acids: CASSVGGAGGYTEAFF. CDR3 in DNA: TGTGCCAGCAGCGTGGGAGGGGCGGGGGGTTACACTGAAGCTTTCTTT.

This chain's CDR3 is CASSLVGGSNEQYF. CDR3 nucleotides: TGTGCCAGCAGCTTAGTCGGGGGTTCCAACGAGCAGTACTTC. This chain joins TRBV7-9 and TRBJ2-7; tentatively, D is TRBD2 (6 bases). Germline V CDR1 and CDR2: SEHNR, FQNEAQ (reference sequence). This CDR3 has 14 residues. The V end was cut by 1 base, the J end by 5 bases, with 12 bases between.

This clone was observed a single time. This sequence joins TRBV6-1 and TRBJ1-2; D is ambiguous. Trimming removed 3 bases at V and 4 bases at J, with 6 bases between. Germline CDR1 is MNHNS and CDR2 is SASEGT. CDR3 length: 12 residues. In DNA form, the CDR3 reads TGTGCCAGCAGTGATCGGGGCTATGGCTACACCTTC. Its protein is CASSDRGYGYTF.

The V call is TRBV10-3, the J call TRBJ2-1; 8 bases are a match to TRBD1. The CDR3 runs to 16 residues. The trim removed 3 bases at V and 3 bases at J, leaving 7 bases unmatched. Germline V lookup: CDR1 ENHRY, CDR2 SYGVKD. The CDR3 coding sequence is TGTGCCATCAGTGACGACGACAGGGGTTACTACAATGAGCAGTTCTTC. Its translation is CAISDDDRGYYNEQFF.

The chain links TRBV30 to TRBJ2-1, with 11 bases lining up with TRBD2. This CDR3 is 14 amino acids long. The V segment lost 6 bases and the J segment 5 bases; nucleotides outside the gene matches: 6. Per the germline V gene, CDR1 is GTSNPN and CDR2 is SVGIG (reference sequence). CDR3 in amino acids: CACDSGGAHNEQFF. CDR3 coding DNA: TGTGCCTGCGATAGCGGGGGGGCCCACAATGAGCAGTTCTTC. The whole variable domain, filled in from reference TRBV30 and TRBJ2-1, reads SQTIHQWPATLVQPVGSPLSLECTVEGTSNPNLYWYRQAAGRGLQLLFYSVGIGQISSEVPQNLSASRPQDRQFILSSKKLLLSDSGFYLCACDSGGAHNEQFFGPGTRLTVL.

The chain's CDR3 is CASGLGGLAGHRELFF. The CDR3 bases are TGTGCTAGTGGTTTGGGGGGACTAGCGGGACACCGGGAGCTGTTTTTT. J is TRBJ2-2 and V is TRBV12-5; TRBD2 matches at 13 bases. V dropped 1 base and J dropped 9; count of bases not matched to a gene: 5. Germline V gene sequence: CDR1 LGHNT, CDR2 FRNRAP. CDR3 size: 16 residues.

V is TRBV28 and J is TRBJ1-2, with 7 positions matching TRBD1. V shed 6 bases and J 8 bases; nucleotides not matched to a gene: 24. In germline, CDR1 is MDHEN, CDR2 SYDVKM. The CDR3 is made up of 18 amino acids. The CDR3 here is CASSPRKPGTAIPFGYTF. The CDR3 DNA reads as TGTGCCAGCAGCCCTAGGAAACCCGGGACAGCCATCCCCTTCGGCTACACCTTC.

This sequence joins TRBV4-1 and TRBJ2-3, with 11 bases identical to TRBD2. The CDR3 is made up of 16 amino acids. Germline CDR1 reads MGHRA; CDR2 reads YSYEKL. V gave up 2 bases and J gave up 5 bases; unmatched junction bases: 6. CDR3 sequence reads: CASSQRLAGMEDTQYF. CDR3 sequence (DNA): TGCGCCAGCAGCCAAAGACTAGCGGGGATGGAAGATACGCAGTATTTT.

The chain couples TRBV27 to TRBJ1-2, with 7 bases lining up with TRBD1. The CDR3 sequence is 17 residues long. Germline lookup yields CDR1 MNHEY and CDR2 SMNVEV (reference sequence). V was pared by 0 bases and J by 7 bases, with 14 bases of the junction left unmatched. The CDR3 region is CASSLSGTASPAGGYTF. The CDR3 DNA is TGTGCCAGCAGTTTATCCGGGACAGCATCCCCTGCGGGTGGCTACACCTTC.

The chain couples TRBV29-1 to TRBJ2-5; maybe TRBD2 (5 bases). The germline CDR1 and CDR2 sequences are SQVTM and ANQGSEA. This CDR3 comprises 14 residues. Trimming removed 2 bases at V and 5 bases at J, with 15 bases between. CDR3 residues: CSVEPGAGGETQYF. The CDR3 DNA is TGCAGCGTTGAACCCGGTGCGGGCGGGGAGACCCAGTACTTC.

The rearrangement links TRBV5-1 to TRBJ2-3; D is uncertain. Looked up from germline, CDR1 is SGHRS and CDR2 is YFSETQ. Trimming left V 4 bases short and J 2 bases short, with 8 bases between. The CDR3 contains 13 residues. The CDR3 DNA reads TGCGCCAGCAGCCCCCCAATCACAGATACGCAGTATTTT. It yields the protein CASSPPITDTQYF.

The chain employs TRBV5-6 and TRBJ2-2; D is perhaps TRBD2 (6 bases). V gave up 10 bases and J gave up 7 bases, with 14 bases separating them. CDR3 size: 12 residues. Germline-derived CDR1 and CDR2 are SGHDT and YYEEEE. CDR3 nucleotide sequence: TGTGCCTCCTCGGGGGAAGTCGGGGAGCTGTTTTTT. It yields the protein CASSGEVGELFF.